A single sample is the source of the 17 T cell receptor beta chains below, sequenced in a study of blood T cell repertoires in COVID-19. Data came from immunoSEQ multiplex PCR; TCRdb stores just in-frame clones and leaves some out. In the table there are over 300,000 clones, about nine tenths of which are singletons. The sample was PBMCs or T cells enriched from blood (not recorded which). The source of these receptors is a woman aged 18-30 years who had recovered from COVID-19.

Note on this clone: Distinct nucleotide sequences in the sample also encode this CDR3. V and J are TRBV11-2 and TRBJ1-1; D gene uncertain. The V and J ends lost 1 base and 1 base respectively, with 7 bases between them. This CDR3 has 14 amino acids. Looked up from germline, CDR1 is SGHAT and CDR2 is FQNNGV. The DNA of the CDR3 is TGTGCCAGCAGCTTAGTTGGAGGGAACACTGAAGCTTTCTTT. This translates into CASSLVGGNTEAFF.

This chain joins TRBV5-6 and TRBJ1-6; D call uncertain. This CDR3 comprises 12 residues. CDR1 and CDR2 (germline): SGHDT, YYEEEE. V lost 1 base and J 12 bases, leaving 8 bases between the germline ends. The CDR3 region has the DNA TGTGCCAGCAGCTTGCCGGGGAGACCCCTCCACTTT. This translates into CASSLPGRPLHF.

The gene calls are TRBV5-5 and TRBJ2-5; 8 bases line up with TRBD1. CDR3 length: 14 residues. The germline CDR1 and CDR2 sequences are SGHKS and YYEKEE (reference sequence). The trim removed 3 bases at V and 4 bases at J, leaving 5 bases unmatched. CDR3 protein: CASSWVQGGETQYF. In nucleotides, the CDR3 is TGTGCCAGCAGCTGGGTACAGGGGGGAGAGACCCAGTACTTC. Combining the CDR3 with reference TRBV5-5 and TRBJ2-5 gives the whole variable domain DAGVTQSPTHLIKTRGQQVTLRCSPISGHKSVSWYQQVLGQGPQFIFQYYEKEERGRGNFPDRFSARQFPNYSSELNVNALLLGDSALYLCASSWVQGGETQYFGPGTRLLVL.

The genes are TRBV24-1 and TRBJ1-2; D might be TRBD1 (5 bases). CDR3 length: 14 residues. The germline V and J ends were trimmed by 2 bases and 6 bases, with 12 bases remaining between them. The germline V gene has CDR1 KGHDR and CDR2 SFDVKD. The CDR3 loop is CATSDSGISNGYTF. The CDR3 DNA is TGTGCCACCAGTGATTCAGGGATTAGCAATGGCTACACCTTC.

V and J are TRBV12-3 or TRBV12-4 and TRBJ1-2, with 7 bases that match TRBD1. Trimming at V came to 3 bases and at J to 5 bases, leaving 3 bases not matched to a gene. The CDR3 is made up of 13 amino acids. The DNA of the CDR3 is TGTGCCAGCAGTTTCAAACAGGGGTATGGCTACACCTTC. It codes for CASSFKQGYGYTF.

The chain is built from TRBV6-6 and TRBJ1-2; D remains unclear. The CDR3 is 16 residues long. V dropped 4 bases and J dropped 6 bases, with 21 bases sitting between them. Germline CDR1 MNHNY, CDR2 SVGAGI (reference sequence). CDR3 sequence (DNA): TGTGCCAGCAGTTCCGAGGTCAACCGGCTGAGGGATGGCTACACCTTC. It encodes CASSSEVNRLRDGYTF.

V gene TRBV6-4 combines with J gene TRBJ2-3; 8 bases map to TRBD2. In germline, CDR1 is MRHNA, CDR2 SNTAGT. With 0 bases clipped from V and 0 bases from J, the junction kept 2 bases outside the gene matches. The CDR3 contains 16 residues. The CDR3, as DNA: TGTGCCAGCAGTGACTCCACTAGCGGTAGCACAGATACGCAGTATTTT. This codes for CASSDSTSGSTDTQYF.

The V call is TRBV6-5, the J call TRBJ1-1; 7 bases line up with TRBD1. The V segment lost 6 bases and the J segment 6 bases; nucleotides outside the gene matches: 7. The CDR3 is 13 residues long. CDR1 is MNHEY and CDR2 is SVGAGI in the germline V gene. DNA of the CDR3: TGTGCCAGCAGGGGGACAGTTGCCGCTGAAGCTTTCTTT. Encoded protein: CASRGTVAAEAFF.

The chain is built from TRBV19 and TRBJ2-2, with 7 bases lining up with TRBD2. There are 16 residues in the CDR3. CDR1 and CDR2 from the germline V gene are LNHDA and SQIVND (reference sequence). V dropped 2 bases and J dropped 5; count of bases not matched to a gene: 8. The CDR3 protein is CASSISAGRKTGELFF. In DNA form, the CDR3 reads TGTGCCAGTAGTATATCAGCGGGGCGAAAGACCGGGGAGCTGTTTTTT.

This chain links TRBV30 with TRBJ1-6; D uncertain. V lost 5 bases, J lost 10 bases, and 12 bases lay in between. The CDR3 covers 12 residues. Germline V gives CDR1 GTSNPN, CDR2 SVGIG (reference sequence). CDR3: CAWRGRESPLHF. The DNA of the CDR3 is TGTGCCTGGCGCGGACGGGAGTCACCCCTCCACTTT. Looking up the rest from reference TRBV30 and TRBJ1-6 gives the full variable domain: SQTIHQWPATLVQPVGSPLSLECTVEGTSNPNLYWYRQAAGRGLQLLFYSVGIGQISSEVPQNLSASRPQDRQFILSSKKLLLSDSGFYLCAWRGRESPLHFGNGTRLTVT.

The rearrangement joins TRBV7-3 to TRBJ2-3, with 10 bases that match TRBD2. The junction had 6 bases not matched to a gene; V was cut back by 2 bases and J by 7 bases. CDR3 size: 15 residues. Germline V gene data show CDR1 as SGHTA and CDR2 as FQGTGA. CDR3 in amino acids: CASSLLSGRAYTQYF. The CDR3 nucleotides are TGTGCCAGCAGCTTACTCAGCGGGAGGGCATATACGCAGTATTTT.

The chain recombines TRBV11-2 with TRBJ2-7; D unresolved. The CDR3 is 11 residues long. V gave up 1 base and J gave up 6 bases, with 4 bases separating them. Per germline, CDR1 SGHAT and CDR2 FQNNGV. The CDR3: CASSLVSEQYF. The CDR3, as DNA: TGTGCCAGCAGCTTAGTTAGCGAGCAGTACTTC.

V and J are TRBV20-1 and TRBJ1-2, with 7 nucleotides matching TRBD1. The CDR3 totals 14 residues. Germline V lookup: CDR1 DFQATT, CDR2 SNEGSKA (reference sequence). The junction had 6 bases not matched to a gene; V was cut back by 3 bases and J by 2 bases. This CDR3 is CSASEGTANYGYTF. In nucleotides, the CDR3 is TGCAGTGCTAGTGAGGGGACAGCCAACTATGGCTACACCTTC.

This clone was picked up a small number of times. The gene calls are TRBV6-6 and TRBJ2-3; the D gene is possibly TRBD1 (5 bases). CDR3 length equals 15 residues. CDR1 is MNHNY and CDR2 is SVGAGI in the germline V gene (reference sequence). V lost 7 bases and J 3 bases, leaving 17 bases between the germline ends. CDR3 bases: TGTGCCAGCAACCGCCAGGGAATTTTGACAGATACGCAGTATTTT. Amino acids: CASNRQGILTDTQYF.

The chain's CDR3 is CSVYTYGNTIYF. DNA of the CDR3: TGCAGCGTGTACACGTACGGAAACACCATATATTTT. V usage is TRBV29-1 and J usage is TRBJ1-3, with no clear D. The V end lost 6 bases, the J end lost 4 bases, and 10 bases lay between the germline ends. Germline V lookup: CDR1 SQVTM, CDR2 ANQGSEA. The CDR3 is 12 amino acids.

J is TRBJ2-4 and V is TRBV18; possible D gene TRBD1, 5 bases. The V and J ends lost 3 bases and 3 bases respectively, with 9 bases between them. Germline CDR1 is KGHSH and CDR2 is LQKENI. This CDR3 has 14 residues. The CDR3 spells CASSPPQGKNIQYF. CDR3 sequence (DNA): TGTGCCAGCTCACCTCCCCAGGGCAAAAACATTCAGTACTTC.

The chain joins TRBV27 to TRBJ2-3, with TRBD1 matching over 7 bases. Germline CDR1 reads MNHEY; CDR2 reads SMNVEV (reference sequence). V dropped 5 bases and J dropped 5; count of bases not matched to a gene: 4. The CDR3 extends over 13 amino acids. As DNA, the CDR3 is TGTGCCAGCAGTACCCACAGGGGAGATACGCAGTATTTT. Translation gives CASSTHRGDTQYF.